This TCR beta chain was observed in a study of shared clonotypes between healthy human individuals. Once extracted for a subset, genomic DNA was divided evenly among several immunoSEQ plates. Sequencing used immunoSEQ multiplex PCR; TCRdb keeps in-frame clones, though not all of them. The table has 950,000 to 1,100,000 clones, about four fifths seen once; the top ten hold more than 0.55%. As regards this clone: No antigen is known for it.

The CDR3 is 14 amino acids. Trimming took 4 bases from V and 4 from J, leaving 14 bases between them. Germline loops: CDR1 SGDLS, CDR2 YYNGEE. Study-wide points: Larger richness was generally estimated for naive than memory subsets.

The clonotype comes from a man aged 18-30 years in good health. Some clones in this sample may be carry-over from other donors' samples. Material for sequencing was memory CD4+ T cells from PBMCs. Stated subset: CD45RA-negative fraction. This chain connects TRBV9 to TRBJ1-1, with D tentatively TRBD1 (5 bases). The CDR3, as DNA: TGTGCCAGCAGCACCCGGGCCCAGGGCACTGAAGCTTTCTTT. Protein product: CASSTRAQGTEAFF.